This T cell receptor beta chain was retrieved from a study of siplizumab effects on memory and regulatory T cells. Only in-frame clones appear in the TCRdb table, and some are missing; sequencing was by immunoSEQ multiplex PCR. In the table there are 99,000 or so clones, roughly 94% of which are singletons. The CDR3 loop spans 14 amino acids. The V and J ends lost 7 bases and 6 bases respectively, with 16 bases between them. Looked up from germline, CDR1 is SGHKS and CDR2 is YYEKEE (reference sequence). Whole-study findings and limits: With siplizumab, mappable alloreactive CD4+ clones averaged roughly 65% Treg-derived, versus about 29% in controls.

On this clone itself: Its antigen remains unidentified.

Sequencing input: non-Treg CD4+ T cells sorted from blood. This receptor was obtained from a human donor in good health. The chain links TRBV5-5 to TRBJ1-4; unclear D gene. Written as DNA, the CDR3 is TGTGCCAGCTCCCCTTTTACCTTGGATGAAAAACTGTTTTTT. As protein: CASSPFTLDEKLFF.